This T cell receptor beta chain was recorded in a study of T-cell memory formation after mild COVID-19. With respect to this clonotype: Compared with germline, one end of the junction differs, possibly owing to a read error.

The CDR3 runs 17 residues. Germline CDR1 and CDR2: KGHDR and SFDVKD. From the 5' RACE reads, TCRdb called clonotypes with MiXCR, one entry per CDR3 protein. The sample includes around 250,000 distinct CDR3 sequences, 15% to 20% seen only once; the top ten take more than 20%. The sequencing sample was made of PBMCs or a T cell subset sorted from them (not recorded which). The rearrangement joins TRBV24-1 to TRBJ2-5; 9 nucleotides line up with TRBD2. This TCR came from a man aged 18 to 29 who had mild COVID-19 (a few samples of this study predate the infection). Cell type and time point are not known. The CDR3 nucleotides are TGTGCCACCAGTGACCCACCTGGCGGGGGGGGCCAAGTGACCCAGTACTTC. Its translation is CATSDPPGGGGQVTQYF.